These 18 T cell receptor beta chains originate from one sample sequenced in a study of cytomegalovirus exposure and HLA in healthy donors. The method was immunoSEQ multiplex PCR; TCRdb's version includes in-frame clones alone and lacks a portion of them. The data hold 140,000 or so clones, with approximately 89% observed a single time. The sequenced sample consisted of PBMCs. Receptors originate from a young woman in good health and CMV-seropositive.

This chain joins TRBV13 and TRBJ2-3; 11 bases align to TRBD2. The CDR3 has 18 residues. Germline V gene lookup returns CDR1 PRHDT and CDR2 FYEKMQ (reference sequence). After removal of 5 bases from V and 0 bases from J, the junction contained 10 bases not matched to a gene. DNA for the CDR3: TGTGCCAGCAGCGTCAGACTAGCGGGGACCCTTAGCACAGATACGCAGTATTTT. Protein sequence: CASSVRLAGTLSTDTQYF.

This chain joins TRBV7-2 and TRBJ2-7; D is perhaps TRBD2 (5 bases). V was shortened by 2 bases and J by 5 bases, with 13 bases between the two germline ends. From germline, CDR1 is SGHTA and CDR2 FQGNSA. The CDR3 is 14 amino acids. The CDR3 coding sequence is TGTGCCAGCAGCTTACGCGGGCAAGTGGACGAGCAGTACTTC. Encoded protein: CASSLRGQVDEQYF.

The chain links TRBV2 to TRBJ2-3, with D possibly matching TRBD1 (5 bases). The CDR3 spans 14 residues. V was cut by 7 bases and J by 2 bases, with 13 bases left in between. Germline V CDR1 and CDR2: SNHLY, FYNNEI. CDR3 sequence (DNA): TGTGCCAGCAAGTCTCCAGGGTCCACAGATACGCAGTATTTT. This gives the protein CASKSPGSTDTQYF.

The rearrangement uses TRBV6-1 and TRBJ2-2, with 9 bases that match TRBD1. The J segment lost 4 bases and the V segment lost 4 bases, leaving 10 bases of the junction unmatched. Germline V CDR1 and CDR2: MNHNS, SASEGT. This CDR3 spans 17 amino acids. The CDR3: CASSVRGTGLVTGELFF. CDR3 DNA sequence: TGTGCCAGCAGTGTCCGTGGGACAGGGTTGGTCACCGGGGAGCTGTTTTTT.

The chain joins TRBV4-2 to TRBJ2-5, with a possible D match to TRBD2 (6 bases). V lost 0 bases and J lost 5, with 16 bases in between. CDR1 is LGHNA, CDR2 YNFKEQ, per germline. This CDR3 has 16 amino acids. The CDR3 region has the DNA TGTGCCAGCAGCCAAGATGAGGCGGGGCCCGGGGAGACCCAGTACTTC. Its translation: CASSQDEAGPGETQYF.

The CDR3 loop reads CSVEAQGGNTEAFF. The CDR3 DNA reads as TGCAGCGTTGAGGCGCAGGGAGGGAACACTGAAGCTTTCTTT. The genes are TRBV29-1 and TRBJ1-1, with D perhaps matching TRBD1 (5 bases). The CDR3 totals 14 residues. The germline V gene has CDR1 SQVTM and CDR2 ANQGSEA. V was cut by 3 bases and J by 1 base, with 12 bases left in between.

This chain connects TRBV4-1 to TRBJ1-6; TRBD1 is a possible D gene (6 bases). The V end lost 4 bases, the J end lost 6 bases, and 13 bases lay between the germline ends. Germline CDR1 MGHRA, CDR2 YSYEKL. The CDR3 consists of 15 residues. The CDR3 loop is CASSPQGTVNSPLHF. The CDR3 DNA reads TGCGCCAGCAGCCCCCAGGGGACGGTTAATTCACCCCTCCACTTT.

Concerning this clone itself: Other DNA sequences in the same sample also yield this CDR3. The rearrangement joins TRBV5-1 to TRBJ1-5; 10 bases match TRBD1. The J segment lost 6 bases and the V segment lost 0 bases, leaving 3 bases of the junction unmatched. The CDR3 has 15 residues. Germline V CDR1 and CDR2: SGHRS, YFSETQ. The CDR3: CASSLAGQGGQPQHF. Written as DNA, the CDR3 is TGCGCCAGCAGCTTGGCAGGACAGGGGGGTCAGCCCCAGCATTTT.

The chain has TRBV11-3 and TRBJ2-1, with D tentatively TRBD1 (5 bases). From germline, CDR1 is SGHNT and CDR2 YENEEA. The CDR3 contains 13 residues. V was clipped by 3 bases and J by 8 bases, with 11 bases between them. The CDR3 DNA sequence: TGTGCCAGCAGCTTTGGGGCGGCGGATGAGCAGTTCTTC. This translates into CASSFGAADEQFF.

The chain has TRBV6-4 and TRBJ2-1; maybe TRBD1 (5 bases). The CDR3 is 15 amino acids. In germline, CDR1 is MRHNA, CDR2 SNTAGT. The ends were cut back, 6 bases at V and 5 bases at J, with 17 bases in the middle. The chain's CDR3 is CASSAQGEGDNEQFF. The CDR3 DNA is TGTGCCAGCAGCGCTCAAGGGGAAGGAGACAATGAGCAGTTCTTC.

The chain recombines TRBV7-2 with TRBJ1-5; D call uncertain. Trimming took 1 base from V and 6 from J, leaving 10 bases between them. Per germline, CDR1 SGHTA and CDR2 FQGNSA. The CDR3 has 14 residues. CDR3 DNA sequence: TGTGCCAGCAGCTTAGGGCGGGAAGGTCAGCCCCAGCATTTT. As protein: CASSLGREGQPQHF.

This rearrangement joins TRBV7-8 to TRBJ1-5, with D hard to call. Germline V gives CDR1 SGHVS, CDR2 FQNEAQ. This CDR3 is 17 amino acids long. The V and J ends lost 3 bases and 0 bases respectively, with 15 bases between them. The CDR3 reads CASSFEGSLYSNQPQHF. DNA of the CDR3: TGTGCCAGCAGCTTCGAAGGGAGTCTCTATAGCAATCAGCCCCAGCATTTT.

V and J are TRBV4-1 and TRBJ2-7, with TRBD1 as a possible D gene (5 bases). The CDR3 consists of 16 residues. Per germline, CDR1 MGHRA and CDR2 YSYEKL. Trimming left V 0 bases short and J 0 bases short, with 12 bases between. The CDR3 sequence: CASSQDPDSYSYEQYF. CDR3 nucleotides: TGCGCCAGCAGCCAAGATCCCGACAGCTACTCCTACGAGCAGTACTTC.

The genes are TRBV2 and TRBJ1-6; TRBD1 aligns across 8 bases. CDR3 size: 14 residues. Germline CDR1 SNHLY, CDR2 FYNNEI. V was clipped by 5 bases and J by 4 bases; unmatched bases: 1. The CDR3 DNA follows: TGTGCCAGCAGTTGGACAGGGTATAATTCACCCCTCCACTTT. Translating it yields CASSWTGYNSPLHF. Full variable domain (remainder filled in from reference TRBV2 and TRBJ1-6): EPEVTQTPSHQVTQMGQEVILRCVPISNHLYFYWYRQILGQKVEFLVSFYNNEISEKSEIFDDQFSVERPDGSNFTLKIRSTKLEDSAMYFCASSWTGYNSPLHFGNGTRLTVT.

This rearrangement joins TRBV2 to TRBJ2-5; a possible D gene is TRBD2 (5 bases). CDR1 SNHLY and CDR2 FYNNEI come from the germline V gene. This CDR3 is 14 amino acids long. The V end lost 6 bases, the J end lost 2 bases, and 13 bases lay between the germline ends. This CDR3 reads CASRPTRYQETQYF. The CDR3 DNA sequence: TGTGCCAGCAGACCCACTAGATATCAAGAGACCCAGTACTTC.

This rearrangement joins TRBV2 to TRBJ1-1, with no clear D. The CDR3 has 15 residues. Germline V CDR1 and CDR2: SNHLY, FYNNEI. The V end was cut by 2 bases, the J end by 0 bases, with 10 bases between. CDR3: CASSEPRSMNTEAFF. Written as DNA, the CDR3 is TGTGCCAGCAGTGAACCGCGTTCAATGAACACTGAAGCTTTCTTT.

CDR3 protein: CASLYRASGGYNEQFF. CDR3 nucleotides: TGTGCCAGCCTCTATCGGGCTAGCGGGGGGTACAATGAGCAGTTCTTC. V is TRBV27 and J is TRBJ2-1, with 11 bases identical to TRBD2. Germline V CDR1 and CDR2: MNHEY, SMNVEV (reference sequence). The V gene end was trimmed by 8 bases and the J gene end by 4 bases; junction bases not matched to a gene: 10. The CDR3 has 16 residues.

The chain employs TRBV4-1 and TRBJ2-1; the D gene is possibly TRBD2 (5 bases). The CDR3 contains 16 residues. The V end was cut by 0 bases, the J end by 0 bases, with 9 bases between. Germline CDR1 and CDR2: MGHRA and YSYEKL. The CDR3 region is CASSQERAPSYNEQFF. The CDR3 DNA reads TGCGCCAGCAGCCAAGAGAGGGCTCCCTCCTACAATGAGCAGTTCTTC.